This entry describes one TCR beta chain. This entry belongs to a study of blood T cell repertoires in COVID-19. At the level of the study: Both acute and convalescent COVID-19 samples were obtained from the United States, Italy and Spain. Sources were T cells, B-cell-depleted T cells, or PBMCs; the material itself was cDNA or gDNA.

As handled by the study authors: Reference gene primers were amplified, and this amplification served to estimate nucleated cell counts. Generated by immunoSEQ multiplex PCR, the TCRdb table keeps only in-frame clones and is missing some. For V, J and clone size, that table is used; D and trimming come from the DNA. The table includes 200,000 to 250,000 clones, around 84% detected once. The CDR3 is made up of 16 amino acids. Germline V lookup: CDR1 SGHTA, CDR2 FQGNSA. Losses at the gene ends were 1 base for V and 2 bases for J; bases not matched to a gene: 4. Material: PBMCs or T cells enriched from blood (not recorded which). The V call is TRBV7-2, the J call TRBJ2-1; 8 bases match TRBD2. The receptor comes from a woman between 40 and 50 years old with acute COVID-19. The DNA of the CDR3 is TGTGCCAGCAGCTTAGGTGGTAGCGGGACCTACAATGAGCAGTTCTTC. Translation gives CASSLGGSGTYNEQFF. Full variable domain (rest looked up from reference TRBV7-2 and TRBJ2-1): GAGVSQSPSNKVTEKGKDVELRCDPISGHTALYWYRQSLGQGLEFLIYFQGNSAPDKSGLPSDRFSAERTGGSVSTLTIQRTQQEDSAVYLCASSLGGSGTYNEQFFGPGTRLTVL.